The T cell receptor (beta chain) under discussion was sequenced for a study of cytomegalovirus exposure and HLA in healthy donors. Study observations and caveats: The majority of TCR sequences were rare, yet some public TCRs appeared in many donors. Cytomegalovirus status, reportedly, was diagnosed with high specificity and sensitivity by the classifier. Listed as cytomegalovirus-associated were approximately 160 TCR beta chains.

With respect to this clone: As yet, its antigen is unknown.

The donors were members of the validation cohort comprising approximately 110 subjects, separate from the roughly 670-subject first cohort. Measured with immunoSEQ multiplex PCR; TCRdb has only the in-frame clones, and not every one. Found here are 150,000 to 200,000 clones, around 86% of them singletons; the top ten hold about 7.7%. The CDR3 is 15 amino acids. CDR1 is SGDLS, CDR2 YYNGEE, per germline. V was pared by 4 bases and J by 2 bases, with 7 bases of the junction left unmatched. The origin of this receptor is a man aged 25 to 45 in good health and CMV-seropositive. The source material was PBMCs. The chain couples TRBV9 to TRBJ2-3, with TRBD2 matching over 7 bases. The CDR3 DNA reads TGTGCCAGCAGCCCAAGTGGGAGGGCCACAGATACGCAGTATTTT. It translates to CASSPSGRATDTQYF.